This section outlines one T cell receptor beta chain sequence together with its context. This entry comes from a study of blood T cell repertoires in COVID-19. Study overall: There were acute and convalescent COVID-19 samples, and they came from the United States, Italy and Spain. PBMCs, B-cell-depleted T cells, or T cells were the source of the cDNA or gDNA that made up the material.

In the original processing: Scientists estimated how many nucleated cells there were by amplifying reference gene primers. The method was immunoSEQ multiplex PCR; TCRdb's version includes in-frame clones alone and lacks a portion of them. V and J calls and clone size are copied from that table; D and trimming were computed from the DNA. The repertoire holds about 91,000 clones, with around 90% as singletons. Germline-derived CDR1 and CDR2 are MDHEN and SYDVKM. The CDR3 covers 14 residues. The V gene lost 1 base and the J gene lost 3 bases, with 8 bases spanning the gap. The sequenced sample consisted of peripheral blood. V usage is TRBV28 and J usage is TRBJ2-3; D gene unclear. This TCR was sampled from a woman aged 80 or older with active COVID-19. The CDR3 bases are TGTGCCAGCAGTTTATCTGCCGCGACAGATACGCAGTATTTT. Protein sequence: CASSLSAATDTQYF.